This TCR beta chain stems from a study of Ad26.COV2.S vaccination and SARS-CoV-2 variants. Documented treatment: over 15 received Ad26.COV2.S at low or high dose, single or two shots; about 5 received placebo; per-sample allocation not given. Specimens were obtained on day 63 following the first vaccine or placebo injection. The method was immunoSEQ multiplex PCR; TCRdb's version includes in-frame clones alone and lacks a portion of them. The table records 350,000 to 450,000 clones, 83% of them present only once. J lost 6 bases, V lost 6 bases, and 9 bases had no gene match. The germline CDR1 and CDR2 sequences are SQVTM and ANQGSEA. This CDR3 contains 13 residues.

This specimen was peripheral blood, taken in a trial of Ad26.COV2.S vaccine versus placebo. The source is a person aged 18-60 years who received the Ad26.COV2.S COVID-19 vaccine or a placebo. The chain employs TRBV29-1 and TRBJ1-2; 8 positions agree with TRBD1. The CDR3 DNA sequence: TGCAGCGTCCCTGGACAGGGTGAGAATGGCTACACCTTC. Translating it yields CSVPGQGENGYTF.